The present T cell receptor beta chain was sequenced within a study of CD8 T cells in ankylosing spondylitis. Study observations and caveats: Ankylosing spondylitis blood seemed to carry a telltale TCR beta motif made of under ten highly homologous variants. Reactive arthritis synovial fluid and blood previously showed some of these motif variants. Disease-linked clones reportedly showed significant enrichment in matched ankylosing spondylitis synovial fluid. Researchers report that disease-linked clones proved CD8+ and relatively rare in peripheral blood.

With molecular barcodes, quantitative 5'-RACE was used to make the TCR beta libraries. TCRdb processed the 5' RACE reads anew with MiXCR; each CDR3 protein has one entry. This sample has hundreds of thousands of distinct CDR3 sequences, with 12% found just once. Germline lookup yields CDR1 MDHEN and CDR2 SYDVKM. There are 16 residues in the CDR3. J lost 5 bases, V lost 2 bases, and 7 bases had no gene match. This clonotype was observed a handful of times. Its antigen is still unknown. The rearrangement uses TRBV28 and TRBJ2-7; 12 bases are a match to TRBD2. This receptor was taken from a male donor with ankylosing spondylitis. Source material: blood, either unsorted or a sorted T cell fraction (not recorded which). The CDR3 is CASSLNYLAGGDEQYF. In nucleotides, the CDR3 is TGTGCCAGCAGTTTAAACTATCTAGCGGGAGGGGACGAGCAGTACTTC.